This T cell receptor (beta chain) is from a study of T cells after yellow fever vaccination. Turning to the study itself: Fractions containing few cells were prepared with SMART-Seq v4 Ultra Low Input. Overall study findings and caveats: Post-booster samples contained most primary-vaccination clones (more than 95% CD4, around 90% CD8).

As regards this clonotype: The antigen is unknown.

Germline CDR1 LNHDA, CDR2 SQIVND (reference sequence). The CDR3 loop spans 17 amino acids. V was clipped by 4 bases and J by 3 bases, with 19 bases between them. Generation of TCR cDNA used 5'RACE template switching (which added a universal primer site and UMIs). TCRdb processed the 5' RACE reads anew with MiXCR; each CDR3 protein has one entry. Counted here are just under 600,000 distinct CDR3 sequences, around an eighth occurring once; the ten biggest clones make up around 15%. The sequenced sample was PBMCs, obtained on the day of the yellow fever booster vaccination. V is TRBV19 and J is TRBJ2-4, with D possibly called TRBD1 or TRBD2 (5 bases each). The TCR was taken from a man aged 30 to 45 who received the YFV17D yellow fever vaccine. CDR3: CASSRGSTEILKNIQYF. CDR3 nucleotide sequence: TGTGCCAGTAGTAGGGGGTCGACAGAAATACTCAAAAACATTCAGTACTTC.